One sample yielded the 15 T cell receptor beta chains listed below, sequenced in a study of blood T cell repertoires in COVID-19 (dated by TCRdb to about 2020). Library method: the immunoSEQ multiplex PCR assay. TCRdb holds this immuneACCESS table with in-frame rearrangements only. Some clones are missing; in checked studies, unresolved V genes explain under half, and the rest has no known cause. Recorded for this sample are about 200,000 clones; less than 85% of them occurred a single time. Approximately 4.7% of the sample is taken by the ten largest. Sequences were obtained from PBMCs or T cells enriched from blood (not recorded which). These receptors were obtained from a woman aged 55-75 years with acute COVID-19.

The genes are TRBV30 and TRBJ2-1, with unresolved D. Trimming took off 2 bases at V and 7 bases at J, with 9 bases between the two ends. CDR3 size: 12 residues. In germline, CDR1 is GTSNPN, CDR2 SVGIG (reference sequence). The CDR3, as DNA: TGTGCCTGGAGTCTCTCTATAAATGAGCAGTTCTTC. As protein: CAWSLSINEQFF.

The V call is TRBV6-5, the J call TRBJ1-6; 9 nucleotides match TRBD1. Germline-derived CDR1 and CDR2 are MNHEY and SVGAGI. Trimming removed 2 bases from V and 6 bases from J; junction bases left unmatched: 2. This CDR3 is built from 15 residues. The CDR3 DNA is TGTGCCAGCAGTTACCCGACAGGGGGTAATTCACCCCTCCACTTT. Its protein is CASSYPTGGNSPLHF.

This chain connects TRBV27 to TRBJ2-7; D is unclear. This CDR3 is built from 16 residues. The germline V gene encodes CDR1 MNHEY and CDR2 SMNVEV (reference sequence). The germline V and J ends were trimmed by 0 bases and 1 base, with 13 bases remaining between them. The CDR3 loop is CASSLSWQDLSYEQYF. CDR3 DNA sequence: TGTGCCAGCAGTTTATCTTGGCAGGATCTATCCTACGAGCAGTACTTC.

The chain combines TRBV13 with TRBJ2-1; 12 bases are a match to TRBD2. Germline values: CDR1 PRHDT, CDR2 FYEKMQ (reference sequence). The CDR3 contains 16 residues. V lost 5 bases and J lost 8; bases outside the gene matches: 10. CDR3 amino acids: CASSPLTSGRPHEQFF. CDR3 DNA sequence: TGTGCCAGCAGCCCCTTGACTAGCGGGAGACCACATGAGCAGTTCTTC.

In its sample, this clone was seen a few times. This sequence joins TRBV18 and TRBJ1-6; unclear D gene. The V end was cut by 1 base, the J end by 5 bases, with 12 bases between. The CDR3 has 16 amino acids. Looked up from germline, CDR1 is KGHSH and CDR2 is LQKENI. The CDR3 loop is CASSPLELRDNSPLHF. CDR3 DNA sequence: TGTGCCAGCTCACCACTAGAGCTTCGCGATAATTCACCCCTCCACTTT.

This clone showed up just once. The chain joins TRBV11-2 to TRBJ1-2; D is possibly TRBD1 (5 bases). Germline CDR1 and CDR2: SGHAT and FQNNGV. CDR3 length equals 16 residues. The ends were cut back, 1 base at V and 0 bases at J, with 12 bases in the middle. The CDR3 here is CASSLAGQGANYGYTF. In DNA form, the CDR3 reads TGTGCCAGCAGCTTAGCGGGCCAGGGCGCTAACTATGGCTACACCTTC. Full variable domain (rest looked up from reference TRBV11-2 and TRBJ1-2): EAGVAQSPRYKIIEKRQSVAFWCNPISGHATLYWYQQILGQGPKLLIQFQNNGVVDDSQLPKDRFSAERLKGVDSTLKIQPAKLEDSAVYLCASSLAGQGANYGYTFGSGTRLTVV.

This chain joins TRBV29-1 and TRBJ1-3; D not resolved. The V and J ends lost 7 bases and 0 bases respectively, with 10 bases between them. The CDR3 length is 13 residues. CDR1 and CDR2 (germline): SQVTM, ANQGSEA. CDR3 sequence reads: CSAWASSGNTIYF. For the CDR3, the DNA is TGCAGCGCGTGGGCGTCCTCTGGAAACACCATATATTTT.

V usage is TRBV15 and J usage is TRBJ2-5; 7 nucleotides line up with TRBD2. This CDR3 comprises 17 residues. Trimming took 1 base from V and 5 from J; bases not matched to a gene: 13. CDR1 and CDR2 from the germline V gene are LNHNV and YYDKDF (reference sequence). The CDR3 DNA follows: TGTGCCACCAGCAGAGTATCATCTGGCGGGAGAGGGGAGACCCAGTACTTC. This gives the protein CATSRVSSGGRGETQYF.

Note on this clone: This CDR3 fails to terminate in the conserved phenylalanine or tryptophan, so it likely reflects a read error. The CDR3 sequence is CASSQQGSNTEAFS. Written as DNA, the CDR3 is TGCGCCAGCAGCCAACAGGGGTCGAACACTGAAGCTTTCTCT. The chain recombines TRBV4-3 with TRBJ1-1; D is possibly TRBD1 (6 bases). Trimming stripped 2 bases from V and 1 base from J, with 8 bases between. Germline V gene lookup returns CDR1 LGHNA and CDR2 YSLEER. This CDR3 has 14 amino acids.

This chain uses TRBV25-1 with TRBJ1-2; 7 bases fit TRBD1. V trimming: 3 bases; J trimming: 4 bases; junction bases outside the gene matches: 2. The CDR3 has 13 amino acids. From germline, CDR1 is MGHDK and CDR2 SYGVNS. The CDR3 DNA follows: TGTGCCAGCAGTGAGACAGGGTCCTATGGCTACACCTTC. Residues: CASSETGSYGYTF.

The CDR3 DNA reads as TGTGCCAGCAGCTTAGTAGTTTTTACTAGCGGGAAAGGAGATACGCAGTATTTT. Amino acid sequence: CASSLVVFTSGKGDTQYF. The chain carries TRBV11-2 and TRBJ2-3, with 10 bases aligning to TRBD2. Germline loops: CDR1 SGHAT, CDR2 FQNNGV. The CDR3 runs to 18 residues. The trim removed 1 base at V and 5 bases at J, leaving 12 bases unmatched.

J is TRBJ2-3 and V is TRBV28; possible D gene TRBD2, 5 bases. The CDR3 spans 15 residues. The ends were cut back, 6 bases at V and 5 bases at J, with 18 bases in the middle. CDR1 and CDR2 (germline): MDHEN, SYDVKM. In DNA form, the CDR3 reads TGTGCCAGCAGCTCCACGTGGGAGTGGATAGATACGCAGTATTTT. This gives the protein CASSSTWEWIDTQYF.

The chain uses TRBV19 and TRBJ2-4; D might be TRBD1 (6 bases). This CDR3 region has 15 residues. Trimming pared 7 bases from V and 1 base from J, leaving 14 bases between. Germline values: CDR1 LNHDA, CDR2 SQIVND (reference sequence). The CDR3 region is CASTPQGYAKNIQYF. The CDR3 DNA follows: TGTGCCAGTACCCCACAGGGTTACGCCAAAAACATTCAGTACTTC.

The gene calls are TRBV19 and TRBJ2-4, with 8 bases fitting TRBD1. CDR3 size: 13 residues. Looked up from germline, CDR1 is LNHDA and CDR2 is SQIVND (reference sequence). The trim removed 4 bases at V and 9 bases at J, leaving 5 bases unmatched. The DNA of the CDR3 is TGTGCCAGTAGTACCGGACAGGGTCCCATTCAGTACTTC. Translated: CASSTGQGPIQYF.

The chain employs TRBV7-7 and TRBJ2-1, with D hard to call. V was pared by 4 bases and J by 7 bases, with 11 bases between. The CDR3 has 13 residues. Germline V gene data show CDR1 as SSHAT and CDR2 as FNYEAQ (reference sequence). CDR3 DNA: TGTGCCAGCAGCTCCAGCGCAGCAAATGAGCAGTTCTTC. Its translation: CASSSSAANEQFF.